This T cell receptor (beta chain) emerged from a study of T cells expressing NK-cell markers. For each CDR3 protein, TCRdb gives one entry from its re-call of the 5' RACE reads, without DNA. The listing contains about 260,000 distinct CDR3 sequences. This clonotype originated in a woman aged 18 to 69 in good health. Sequencing input: blood T cells: a sorted CD56 or NKG2C T cell subset, CD4+ or CD8+ T cells, or bulk PBMC T cells (not recorded which).

This chain's CDR3 is CASSLAPTGTYEQYF. This chain joins TRBV7-2 and TRBJ2-7. The CDR3 loop spans 15 amino acids. CDR1 and CDR2 from the germline V gene are SGHTA and FQGNSA.